This T cell receptor beta chain was retrieved from a study of Graves' ophthalmopathy and Graves' hyperthyroidism. Points from the study as a whole: With a specificity of 72.22% and a sensitivity of 70% to 71%, the model predicted ophthalmopathy progression. The blood repertoire also included most expanded thyroid clonotypes above 0.001 frequency.

The CDR3 has 14 residues. Trimming removed 3 bases at V and 6 bases at J, with 14 bases between. CDR1 and CDR2 (germline): DFQATT, SNEGSKA (reference sequence). A remark on this clonotype: Its antigen is unidentified.

Amplifying from RNA transcripts, the study obtained TCR beta CDR3 regions. Amplification began with first-round RT-PCR using HTBI primers, then second-round multiplex PCR was performed. TCRdb fed the multiplex PCR reads into MiXCR, producing one record per CDR3 protein. The table shows about 230,000 distinct CDR3 sequences, with around 50% occurring only once. Other autoimmune disease, uncontrolled infection, pregnancy and lactation led to exclusion. The sequencing sample was made of peripheral blood. The rearrangement links TRBV20-1 to TRBJ1-4; D remains ambiguous. The source of this sequence is an adult man with Graves' ophthalmopathy. CDR3 sequence reads: CSASLPGPDEKLFF. The CDR3 DNA reads as TGCAGTGCTAGCCTCCCAGGTCCCGATGAAAAACTGTTTTTT.